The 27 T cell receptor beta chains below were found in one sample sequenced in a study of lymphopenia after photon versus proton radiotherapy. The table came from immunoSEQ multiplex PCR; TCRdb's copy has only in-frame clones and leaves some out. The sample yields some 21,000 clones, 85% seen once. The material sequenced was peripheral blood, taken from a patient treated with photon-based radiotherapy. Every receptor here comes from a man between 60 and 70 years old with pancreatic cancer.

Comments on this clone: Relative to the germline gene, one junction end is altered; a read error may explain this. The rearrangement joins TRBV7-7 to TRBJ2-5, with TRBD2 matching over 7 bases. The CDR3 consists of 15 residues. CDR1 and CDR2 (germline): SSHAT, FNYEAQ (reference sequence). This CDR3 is CASSLAFSGGETQYF. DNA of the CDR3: TGTGCTAGCAGCTTAGCATTCTCCGGGGGGGAGACCCAGTACTTC.

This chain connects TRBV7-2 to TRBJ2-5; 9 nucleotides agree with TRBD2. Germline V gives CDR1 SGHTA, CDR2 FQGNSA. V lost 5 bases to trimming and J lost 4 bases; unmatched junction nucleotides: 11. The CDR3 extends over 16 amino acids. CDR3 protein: CASSPDLAGTTETQYF. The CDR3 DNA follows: TGTGCCAGCAGCCCCGATCTAGCGGGGACCACAGAGACCCAGTACTTC.

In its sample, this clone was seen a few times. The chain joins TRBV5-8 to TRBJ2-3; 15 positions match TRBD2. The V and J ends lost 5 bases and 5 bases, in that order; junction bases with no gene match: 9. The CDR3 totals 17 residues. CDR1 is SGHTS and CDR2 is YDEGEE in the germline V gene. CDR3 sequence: CASSSGTSGGPGDTQYF. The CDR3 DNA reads TGTGCCAGCAGTTCCGGGACTAGCGGGGGGCCAGGAGATACGCAGTATTTT. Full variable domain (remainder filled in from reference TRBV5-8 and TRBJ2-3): EAGVTQSPTHLIKTRGQQATLRCSPISGHTSVYWYQQALGLGLQFLLWYDEGEERNRGNFPPRFSGRQFPNYSSELNVNALELEDSALYLCASSSGTSGGPGDTQYFGPGTRLTVL.

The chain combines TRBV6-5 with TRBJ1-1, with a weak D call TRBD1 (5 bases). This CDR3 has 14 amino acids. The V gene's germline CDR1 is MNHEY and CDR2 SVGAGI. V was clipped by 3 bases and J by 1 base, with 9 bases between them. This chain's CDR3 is CASSYSGTNTEAFF. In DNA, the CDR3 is TGTGCCAGCAGTTATTCCGGGACGAACACTGAAGCTTTCTTT.

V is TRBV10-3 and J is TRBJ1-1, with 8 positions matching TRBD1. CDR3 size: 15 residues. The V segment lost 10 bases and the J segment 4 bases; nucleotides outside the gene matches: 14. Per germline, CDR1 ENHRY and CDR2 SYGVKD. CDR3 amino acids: CATRPQGASGTEAFF. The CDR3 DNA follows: TGTGCCACCCGGCCCCAGGGGGCCTCCGGCACTGAAGCTTTCTTT.

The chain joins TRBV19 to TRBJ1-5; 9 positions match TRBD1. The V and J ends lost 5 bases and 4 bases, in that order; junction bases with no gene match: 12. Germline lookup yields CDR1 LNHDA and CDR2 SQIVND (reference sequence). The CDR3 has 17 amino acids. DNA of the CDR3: TGTGCCAGTAGTTCGAAGCACAGGGGGCTCGGAAATCAGCCCCAGCATTTT. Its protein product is CASSSKHRGLGNQPQHF.

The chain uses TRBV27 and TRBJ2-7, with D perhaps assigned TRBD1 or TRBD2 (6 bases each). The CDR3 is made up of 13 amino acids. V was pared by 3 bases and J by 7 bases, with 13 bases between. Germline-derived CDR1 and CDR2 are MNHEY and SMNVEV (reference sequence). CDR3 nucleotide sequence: TGTGCCAGCAGTTTGGGGGGCTGGAGTGAGCAGTACTTC. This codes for CASSLGGWSEQYF.

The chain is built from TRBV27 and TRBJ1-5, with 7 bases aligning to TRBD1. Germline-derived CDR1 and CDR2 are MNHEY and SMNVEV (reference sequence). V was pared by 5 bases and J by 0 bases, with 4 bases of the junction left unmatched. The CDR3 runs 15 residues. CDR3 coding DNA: TGTGCCAGCAGTCAAGGGACAGTTAGCAATCAGCCCCAGCATTTT. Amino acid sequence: CASSQGTVSNQPQHF.

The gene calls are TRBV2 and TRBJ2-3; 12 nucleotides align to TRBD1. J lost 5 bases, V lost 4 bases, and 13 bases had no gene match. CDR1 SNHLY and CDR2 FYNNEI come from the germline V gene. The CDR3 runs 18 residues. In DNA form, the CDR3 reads TGTGCCAGCAGTGTAGTATTGATGGGACAGGGGGCGAGAGATACGCAGTATTTT. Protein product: CASSVVLMGQGARDTQYF.

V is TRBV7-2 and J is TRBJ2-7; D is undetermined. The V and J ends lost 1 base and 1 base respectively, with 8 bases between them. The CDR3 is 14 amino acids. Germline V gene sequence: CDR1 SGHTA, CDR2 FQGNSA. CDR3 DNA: TGTGCCAGCAGCTTAGGCGAGATTTCCTACGAGCAGTACTTC. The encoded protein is CASSLGEISYEQYF.

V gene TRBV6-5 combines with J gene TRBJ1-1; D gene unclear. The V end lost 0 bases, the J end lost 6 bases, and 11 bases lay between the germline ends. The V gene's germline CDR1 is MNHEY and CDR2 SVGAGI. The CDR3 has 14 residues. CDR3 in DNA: TGTGCCAGCAGTTACTCGAATCGTTTCGCTGAAGCTTTCTTT. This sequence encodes CASSYSNRFAEAFF.

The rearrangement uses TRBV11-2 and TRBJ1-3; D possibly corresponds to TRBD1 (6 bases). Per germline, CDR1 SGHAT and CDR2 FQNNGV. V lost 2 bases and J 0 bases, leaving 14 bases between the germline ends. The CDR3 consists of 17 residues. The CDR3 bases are TGTGCCAGCAGCTTAAGGCGGGACACGAGCTCTGGAAACACCATATATTTT. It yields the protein CASSLRRDTSSGNTIYF.

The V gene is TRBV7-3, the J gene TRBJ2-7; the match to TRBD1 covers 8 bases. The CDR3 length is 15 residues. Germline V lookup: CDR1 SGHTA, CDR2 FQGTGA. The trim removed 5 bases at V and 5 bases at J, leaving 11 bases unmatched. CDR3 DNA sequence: TGTGCCAGCAGCCCTAGACGGACAGGGACCCACGAGCAGTACTTC. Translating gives CASSPRRTGTHEQYF.

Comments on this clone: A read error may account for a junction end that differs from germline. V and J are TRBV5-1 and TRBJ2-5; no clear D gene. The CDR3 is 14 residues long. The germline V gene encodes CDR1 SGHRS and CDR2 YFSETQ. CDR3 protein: CASGLDGRQETQYF. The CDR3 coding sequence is TGCGCCAGCGGCTTGGACGGTCGGCAAGAGACCCAGTACTTC.

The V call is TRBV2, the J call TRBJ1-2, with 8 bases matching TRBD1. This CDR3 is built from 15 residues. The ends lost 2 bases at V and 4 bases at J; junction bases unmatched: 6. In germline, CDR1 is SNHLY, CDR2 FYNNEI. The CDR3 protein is CASSEQGRGLYGYTF. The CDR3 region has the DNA TGTGCCAGCAGTGAACAGGGCAGGGGGCTCTATGGCTACACCTTC.

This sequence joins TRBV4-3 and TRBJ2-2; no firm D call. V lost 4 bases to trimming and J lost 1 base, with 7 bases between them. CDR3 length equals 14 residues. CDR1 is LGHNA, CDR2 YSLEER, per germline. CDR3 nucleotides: TGCGCCAGCAGCCCAAGACAGAACACCGGGGAGCTGTTTTTT. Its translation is CASSPRQNTGELFF.

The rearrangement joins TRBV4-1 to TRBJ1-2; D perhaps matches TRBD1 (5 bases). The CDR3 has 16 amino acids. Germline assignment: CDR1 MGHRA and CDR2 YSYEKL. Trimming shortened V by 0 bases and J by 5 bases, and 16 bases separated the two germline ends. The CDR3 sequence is CASSQDESGPNYGYTF. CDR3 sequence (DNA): TGCGCCAGCAGCCAAGATGAATCGGGACCCAATTATGGCTACACCTTC.

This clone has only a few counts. CDR3 loop: CASSTSMTRGLGANVLTF. CDR3 nucleotides: TGTGCCAGCAGCACTTCAATGACCAGGGGGCTAGGGGCCAACGTCCTGACTTTC. The chain couples TRBV7-9 to TRBJ2-6, with 8 bases that match TRBD1. Germline lookup yields CDR1 SEHNR and CDR2 FQNEAQ (reference sequence). Trimming at V came to 5 bases and at J to 4 bases, leaving 13 bases not matched to a gene. The CDR3 is 18 amino acids. The whole variable domain, filled in from reference TRBV7-9 and TRBJ2-6, reads DTGVSQNPRHKITKRGQNVTFRCDPISEHNRLYWYRQTLGQGPEFLTYFQNEAQLEKSRLLSDRFSAERPKGSFSTLEIQRTEQGDSAMYLCASSTSMTRGLGANVLTFGAGSRLTVL.

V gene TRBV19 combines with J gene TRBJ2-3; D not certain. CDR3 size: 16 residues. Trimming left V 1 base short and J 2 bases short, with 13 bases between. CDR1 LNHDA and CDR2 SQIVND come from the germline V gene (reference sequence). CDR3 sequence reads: CASSIVGSRYTDTQYF. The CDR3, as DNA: TGTGCCAGTAGTATAGTGGGTAGCAGATACACAGATACGCAGTATTTT.

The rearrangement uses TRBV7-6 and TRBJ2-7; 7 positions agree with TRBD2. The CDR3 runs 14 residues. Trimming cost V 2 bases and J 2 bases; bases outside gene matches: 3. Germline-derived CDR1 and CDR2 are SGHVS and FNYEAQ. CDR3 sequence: CASSLSGGPYEQYF. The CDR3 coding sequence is TGTGCCAGCAGCTTATCGGGGGGTCCCTACGAGCAGTACTTC.

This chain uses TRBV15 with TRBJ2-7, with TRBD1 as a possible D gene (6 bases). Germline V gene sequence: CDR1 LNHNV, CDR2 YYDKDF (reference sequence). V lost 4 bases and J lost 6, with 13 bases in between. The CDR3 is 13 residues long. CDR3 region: CATSTQGYGEQYF. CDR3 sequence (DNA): TGTGCCACCAGCACGCAGGGGTACGGCGAGCAGTACTTC. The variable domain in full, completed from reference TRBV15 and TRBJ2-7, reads DAMVIQNPRYQVTQFGKPVTLSCSQTLNHNVMYWYQQKSSQAPKLLFHYYDKDFNNEADTPDNFQSRRPNTSFCFLDIRSPGLGDTAMYLCATSTQGYGEQYFGPGTRLTVT.

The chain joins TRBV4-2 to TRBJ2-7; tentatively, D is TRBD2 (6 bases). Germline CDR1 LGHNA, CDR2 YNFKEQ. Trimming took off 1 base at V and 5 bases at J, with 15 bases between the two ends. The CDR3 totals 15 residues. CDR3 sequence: CASSQVEAGTHEQYF. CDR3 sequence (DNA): TGTGCCAGCAGCCAAGTTGAGGCGGGGACTCACGAGCAGTACTTC.

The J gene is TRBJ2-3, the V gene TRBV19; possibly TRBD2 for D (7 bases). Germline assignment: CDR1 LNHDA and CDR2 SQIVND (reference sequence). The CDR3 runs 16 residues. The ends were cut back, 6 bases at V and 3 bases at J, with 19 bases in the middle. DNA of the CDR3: TGTGCCAGTAGCCCAAGGGGGGGCGGGACGACAGATACGCAGTATTTT. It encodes CASSPRGGGTTDTQYF.

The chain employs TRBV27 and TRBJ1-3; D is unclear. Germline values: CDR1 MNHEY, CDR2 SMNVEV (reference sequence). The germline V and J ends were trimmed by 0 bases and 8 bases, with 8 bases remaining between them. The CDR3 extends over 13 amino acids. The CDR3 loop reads CASSLSQWDTIYF. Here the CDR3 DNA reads TGTGCCAGCAGTTTATCCCAGTGGGACACCATATATTTT.

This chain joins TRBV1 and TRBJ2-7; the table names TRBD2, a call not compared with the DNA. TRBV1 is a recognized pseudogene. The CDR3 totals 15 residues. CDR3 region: CTSSHWGGGPYEQYF. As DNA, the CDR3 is TGCACCAGCAGCCACTGGGGCGGGGGCCCCTACGAGCAGTACTTC.

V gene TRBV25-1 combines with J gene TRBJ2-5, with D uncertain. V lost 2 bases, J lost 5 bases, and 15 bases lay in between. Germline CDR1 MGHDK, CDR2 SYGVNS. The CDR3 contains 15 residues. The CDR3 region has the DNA TGTGCCAGCAGTGAAGGATTGCTCCGTGGGGAGACCCAGTACTTC. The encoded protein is CASSEGLLRGETQYF.

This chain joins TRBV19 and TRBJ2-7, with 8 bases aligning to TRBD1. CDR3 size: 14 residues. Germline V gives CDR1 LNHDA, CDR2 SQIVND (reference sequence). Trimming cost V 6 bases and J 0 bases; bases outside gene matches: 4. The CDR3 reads CASRPDRGSYEQYF. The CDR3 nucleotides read TGTGCCAGTAGACCCGACAGGGGCTCCTACGAGCAGTACTTC.